This TCR beta chain derives from a study of blood T cell repertoires in COVID-19. Turning to the study itself: The origin of the acute and convalescent COVID-19 samples was the United States, Italy and Spain.

Assay used: immunoSEQ multiplex PCR; TCRdb lists only in-frame clones, some missing. The data hold 250,000 to 350,000 clones, with around 85% observed a single time. The CDR3 is made up of 15 amino acids. Germline CDR1 is LNHNV and CDR2 is YYDKDF (reference sequence). With 0 bases removed from V and 4 bases from J, the gap between germline ends came to 12 bases. This sequence joins TRBV15 and TRBJ1-1, with a possible D match to TRBD1 (5 bases). This receptor was identified in a human donor with COVID-19, enrolled during active disease. The donor label of this sample is uncertain. The specimen sequenced was peripheral blood. The CDR3, as DNA: TGTGCCACCAGCAGAGATTTACAGCAGGGCACTGAAGCTTTCTTT. Translating it yields CATSRDLQQGTEAFF.